This T cell receptor (beta chain) emerged from a study of CD8+ T cells in alopecia areata. This clone has just a few counts. In each case, RNA was isolated and then reverse transcribed into cDNA as the sequencing template. Using immunoSEQ multiplex PCR, the repertoire was profiled, and TCRdb retains in-frame clones only, with some absent. The table has approximately 150,000 clones, 67% seen once. The receptor was derived from a human donor with alopecia areata. The sequenced sample was CD8+ T cells sorted from blood, obtained at week 0.

The CDR3 coding sequence is TGTGCCAGCAGTTTAGCGGGGGCGACCAATGAGCAGTTCTTC. It codes for CASSLAGATNEQFF. The chain employs TRBV27 and TRBJ2-1, with D possibly matching TRBD2 (7 bases). With 2 bases removed from V and 6 bases from J, the gap between germline ends came to 11 bases. CDR1 and CDR2 from the germline V gene are MNHEY and SMNVEV (reference sequence). The CDR3 is 14 residues long.